The 18 T cell receptor beta chains given below trace back to one sample, sequenced in a study of response to subunit inactivated influenza vaccine listed by TCRdb under 2018. The library was prepared using RT-PCR. Instrument used: Illumina HiSeq 2500. TCRdb redid the processing of the public reads, applying fastp at Q25 and MiXCR, and retained in-frame beta chains. Merged by CDR3 protein, the rows form single entries marked with the most common genes and DNA. Within this sample are 550,000 to 800,000 distinct CDR3 sequences, with around 13% of them counted one time only. The ten largest clones capture approximately 6.5% of the sample. The sample consisted of PBMCs from blood, taken roughly 15 days before vaccination. The receptors originated from a man between 45 and 60 years old who received an inactivated influenza vaccine. Donor details come from another sample of the same person, matched by shared clones.

The V and J genes are TRBV6-1 and TRBJ2-1; TRBD2 matches at 16 bases. The CDR3 contains 18 residues. Unmatched junction bases numbered 5, after V lost 6 bases and J lost 0 bases. The germline gives CDR1 MNHNS, CDR2 SASEGT. The CDR3 here is CASRGTSGRASSYNEQFF. CDR3 in DNA: TGTGCCAGCAGAGGGACTAGCGGGAGGGCCAGCTCCTACAATGAGCAGTTCTTC.

This clonotype was observed at least ten times. The chain carries TRBV28 and TRBJ2-2; tentatively, D is TRBD1 or TRBD2 (5 bases each). Trimming left V 2 bases short and J 7 bases short, with 20 bases between. The CDR3 is 17 amino acids. Germline V gives CDR1 MDHEN, CDR2 SYDVKM. The CDR3 is CASSLGLGPSRDGELFF. CDR3 in DNA: TGTGCCAGCAGTTTAGGGTTGGGGCCTAGTCGGGACGGGGAGCTGTTTTTT.

This clonotype was counted a few times. The chain joins TRBV11-2 to TRBJ2-1; D might be TRBD1 or TRBD2, each matching 7 bases. The CDR3 has 14 amino acids. Trimming stripped 6 bases from V and 8 bases from J, with 17 bases between. Per the germline V gene, CDR1 is SGHAT and CDR2 is FQNNGV. The CDR3 loop is CASRGGGGGDEQFF. In DNA form, the CDR3 reads TGTGCCAGCAGAGGGGGCGGGGGAGGCGATGAGCAGTTCTTC.

This sequence joins TRBV12-3 or TRBV12-4 and TRBJ2-3, with 9 bases fitting TRBD2. This CDR3 region has 15 residues. With 6 bases clipped from V and 2 bases from J, the junction kept 6 bases outside the gene matches. The CDR3 sequence is CASRGIAGATDTQYF. In DNA, the CDR3 is TGTGCCAGCAGGGGGATAGCGGGGGCCACAGATACGCAGTATTTT.

The chain uses TRBV10-3 and TRBJ1-1, with a possible D match to TRBD1 (6 bases). V lost 9 bases to trimming and J lost 5 bases, with 19 bases between them. This CDR3 spans 14 amino acids. Germline lookup yields CDR1 ENHRY and CDR2 SYGVKD. DNA for the CDR3: TGTGCCATTAATAACGAGGGGGGGGGTACTGAAGCTTTCTTT. Translating gives CAINNEGGGTEAFF.

This clonotype was recorded a few times. The chain uses TRBV12-3 or TRBV12-4 and TRBJ2-2; TRBD1 might be the D (5 bases). The CDR3 has 14 residues. V was pared by 2 bases and J by 6 bases, with 10 bases between. The CDR3 DNA reads as TGTGCCAGCAGTTTACAGGGTTGGGCCGGGGAGCTGTTTTTT. Amino acids: CASSLQGWAGELFF.

This clonotype was seen a few times. The chain links TRBV12-3 or TRBV12-4 to TRBJ2-3; D possibly corresponds to TRBD1 (6 bases). Trimming left V 3 bases short and J 6 bases short, with 13 bases between. CDR3 size: 14 residues. In nucleotides, the CDR3 is TGTGCCAGCAGTTTGAACAGGGAAATTGATACGCAGTATTTT. It specifies CASSLNREIDTQYF.

This clonotype was detected only a few times. J is TRBJ2-7 and V is TRBV29-1; D uncertain. Trimming removed 3 bases at V and 3 bases at J, with 21 bases between. Germline V gene lookup returns CDR1 SQVTM and CDR2 ANQGSEA. CDR3 length equals 16 residues. The CDR3 region is CSVDRHHRLRDYEQYF. The CDR3 nucleotides are TGCAGCGTTGACCGACACCACCGGTTGCGAGACTACGAGCAGTACTTC.

This clonotype was counted at least ten times. The J gene is TRBJ2-1, the V gene TRBV5-6; no firm D call. Trimming cost V 5 bases and J 3 bases, with 15 bases left between them. The CDR3 has 15 amino acids. The V gene's germline CDR1 is SGHDT and CDR2 YYEEEE. CDR3 amino acids: CASRIGQLGYNEQFF. As DNA, the CDR3 is TGTGCCAGCAGAATTGGGCAACTTGGCTACAATGAGCAGTTCTTC. Full variable domain (outside the CDR3, taken from reference TRBV5-6 and TRBJ2-1): DAGVTQSPTHLIKTRGQQVTLRCSPKSGHDTVSWYQQALGQGPQFIFQYYEEEERQRGNFPDRFSGHQFPNYSSELNVNALLLGDSALYLCASRIGQLGYNEQFFGPGTRLTVL.

This clonotype was detected a few times. The chain carries TRBV7-2 and TRBJ2-1; 12 bases fit TRBD2. This CDR3 is built from 15 residues. The trim removed 6 bases at V and 6 bases at J, leaving 6 bases unmatched. Germline V gene lookup returns CDR1 SGHTA and CDR2 FQGNSA. The CDR3 is CASSPGTSGFNEQFF. CDR3 nucleotide sequence: TGTGCCAGCAGTCCCGGGACTAGCGGGTTCAATGAGCAGTTCTTC.

This clonotype was observed at least ten times. CDR3 DNA sequence: TGTGCCAGCAGTGAAGTCGGGGGAACTGAAGCTTTCTTT. Translated, it gives CASSEVGGTEAFF. The chain carries TRBV6-1 and TRBJ1-1, with a weak D call TRBD1 (5 bases). Trimming took 1 base from V and 5 from J, leaving 8 bases between them. Germline loops: CDR1 MNHNS, CDR2 SASEGT. The length of the CDR3 is 13 residues.

The chain has TRBV6-2 or TRBV6-3 and TRBJ1-1; TRBD1 might be the D (6 bases). The CDR3 sequence is 14 residues long. V shed 6 bases and J shed 0 bases, with 11 bases lying between them. Germline V gives CDR1 MNHEY, CDR2 SVGEGT. CDR3 DNA: TGTGCCAGCAGAGAGACAGGAATGAACACTGAAGCTTTCTTT. Translation gives CASRETGMNTEAFF.

In this sample, this clonotype turned up a few times. This chain uses TRBV6-1 with TRBJ2-1; 9 bases align to TRBD2. Germline lookup yields CDR1 MNHNS and CDR2 SASEGT. Trimming removed 4 bases from V and 2 bases from J; junction bases left unmatched: 0. CDR3 size: 14 residues. The CDR3 loop reads CASSASGAYNEQFF. The CDR3, as DNA: TGTGCCAGCAGTGCTAGCGGGGCCTACAATGAGCAGTTCTTC.

This clonotype was seen a few times. The chain combines TRBV2 with TRBJ2-3; TRBD2 might be the D (7 bases). The length of the CDR3 is 14 residues. V was trimmed by 11 bases and J by 1 base, leaving 16 bases between them. Germline CDR1 SNHLY, CDR2 FYNNEI. CDR3 nucleotides: TGTGCCTCCCAATGGGGGGGGCGCACAGATACGCAGTATTTT. It is translated as CASQWGGRTDTQYF.

This clonotype was detected only a few times. The V call is TRBV12-3 or TRBV12-4, the J call TRBJ2-7, with TRBD2 matching 9 bases. Unmatched junction bases numbered 16, after V lost 7 bases and J lost 6 bases. The CDR3 has 16 residues. The CDR3: CASTYYSGGPLSEQYF. CDR3 sequence (DNA): TGTGCCAGCACTTATTATAGCGGGGGCCCCCTTAGCGAGCAGTACTTC.

V usage is TRBV18 and J usage is TRBJ1-4; D remains unclear. Between the trimmed V and J ends, which lost 3 bases and 7 bases, there was a span of 15 bases. The germline V gene has CDR1 KGHSH and CDR2 LQKENI. The CDR3 has 15 amino acids. CDR3 sequence (DNA): TGTGCCAGCTCACCTGTACGGGCTGGAATTGAAAAACTGTTTTTT. Translation gives CASSPVRAGIEKLFF.

There are a few counts of this clonotype. CDR3 region: CASSPPYQGETQYF. The DNA of the CDR3 is TGTGCCAGCTCACCACCTTACCAGGGGGAGACCCAGTACTTC. The V gene is TRBV18, the J gene TRBJ2-5; weak D call: TRBD1 (6 bases). The CDR3 consists of 14 residues. The V end lost 0 bases, the J end lost 5 bases, and 10 bases lay between the germline ends. CDR1 and CDR2 from the germline V gene are KGHSH and LQKENI.

The genes are TRBV5-1 and TRBJ2-3; the D gene is possibly TRBD2 (6 bases). The CDR3 runs 15 residues. The V gene lost 5 bases and the J gene lost 3 bases, with 16 bases spanning the gap. Per the germline V gene, CDR1 is SGHRS and CDR2 is YFSETQ. In DNA form, the CDR3 reads TGCGCCAGCAGAGGACAAGGGAGCGGGACAGATACGCAGTATTTT. Its protein is CASRGQGSGTDTQYF. The entire variable domain, with the rest obtained from reference TRBV5-1 and TRBJ2-3, is as follows: KAGVTQTPRYLIKTRGQQVTLSCSPISGHRSVSWYQQTPGQGLQFLFEYFSETQRNKGNFPGRFSGRQFSNSRSEMNVSTLELGDSALYLCASRGQGSGTDTQYFGPGTRLTVL.